The clone carrying this T cell receptor (beta chain) was recorded only once. Its antigen is currently unknown. The CDR3 is 12 amino acids. This record comes from a study of beta chain features in type 1 diabetes. Background on the study: Sorted cells from all samples, numbering 107,917,701, were examined. Study outcomes and limitations: Short templates might get an advantage during PCR, and this would be equal in patients and controls.

Sequenced material consisted of expressed TCRB transcripts (all of the isolated RNA was reverse transcribed). Some clones are missing from TCRdb's copy, which holds only in-frame ones; the method was immunoSEQ multiplex PCR. The table includes fewer than 350,000 clones, about 18% detected once. This sequence joins TRBV21-1 and TRBJ2-3; the table gives TRBD2 as D, unverified against the DNA. TRBV21-1 is a listed pseudogene. This TCR was recovered from a woman aged 18-30 years in good health. What was sequenced was naive CD4+ T cells from blood. The CDR3 DNA sequence: TGTGCCAGACGGGACTTCACAGATACGCAGTATTTT. Translation gives CARRDFTDTQYF.